This T cell receptor (beta chain) was captured by sequencing in a study of technical replicates of blood from a handful of donors. TCRdb keeps only in-frame clones here, not all; method: immunoSEQ multiplex PCR. The sample contains under 15,000 clones, 60% to 85% of which appear only once. Sequenced material: PBMCs. The sequence came from a human donor in good health.

The DNA for the CDR3 is TGTGCCAGCAGGGGGGACAGGGTCACTGAAGCTTTCTTT. It translates to CASRGDRVTEAFF. The gene calls are TRBV28 and TRBJ1-1; TRBD1 aligns across 9 bases. The CDR3 has 13 amino acids. Germline CDR1 is MDHEN and CDR2 is SYDVKM. J gave up 4 bases and V 6 bases, and 3 bases lay outside the gene matches.